Given below is one T cell receptor beta chain in context. The entry originates in a study of shared clonotypes between healthy human individuals. For the study at large: Three CD4 naive, three CD4 memory, two CD8 naive and one CD8 memory plate were used per donor.

Generated by immunoSEQ multiplex PCR, the TCRdb table keeps only in-frame clones and is missing some. Altogether about a million clones are present, about three quarters being singletons, with the ten largest covering about 1.5%. The trim removed 3 bases at V and 8 bases at J, leaving 12 bases unmatched. In germline, CDR1 is MGHDK, CDR2 SYGVNS. CDR3 length equals 15 residues. This sequence originates from a man aged 18 to 29 in good health. The sequenced sample consisted of memory CD4+ T cells sorted from blood. As for subset: CD45RA-negative fraction. This chain connects TRBV25-1 to TRBJ1-2; TRBD1 matches 7 bases. CDR3 coding DNA: TGTGCCAGCAGTGAGCCCGGGACAGAATCCAGGGGCTACACCTTC. Its translation: CASSEPGTESRGYTF.